This section outlines one TCR beta chain sequence together with its context. Its target is not known. This sample stems from a study of T cell responses to AZD1222 COVID-19 vaccine. Study-level findings and limits: Regions 160-218 and 743-854 dominated among vaccine-associated CD4 TCRs spanning spike. Clonal diversity was possibly underestimated, and white British individuals and females predominated among donors. Only a handful of people who got AZD1222 tested seropositive at baseline.

With V trimmed by 0 bases and J by 7 bases, 4 bases remained unmatched. Germline CDR1 and CDR2: LGHDT and YNNKEL (reference sequence). The CDR3 totals 14 residues. TCRdb's copy holds only in-frame clones and misses some; the assay was immunoSEQ multiplex PCR. The sample consists of 70,000 to 80,000 clones, about three quarters of them appearing once. Analysis merged second doses at about 4 or about 12 weeks. The source is an adult who received the AZD1222 COVID-19 vaccine. The genes are TRBV3-1 (or the pseudogene TRBV3-2) and TRBJ1-2, with 8 bases aligning to TRBD1. The specimen was peripheral blood, collected 28 days after the second AZD1222 dose. Here the CDR3 reads CASSQDTTGGGYTF. The CDR3 DNA sequence: TGTGCCAGCAGCCAAGACACCACAGGGGGTGGCTACACCTTC.